Listed below are T cell receptor beta chains from one sample, sequenced in a study of shared clonotypes between healthy human individuals. TCRdb's table, derived via immunoSEQ multiplex PCR, lists solely in-frame clones and lacks some. The table has about 1,900,000 clones, about 95% seen once; the top ten hold 1.2%. Sequencing input: naive CD8+ T cells sorted from blood. Source of these receptors: a man aged 18 to 35 in good health. Each CDR3 is given with its conserved first and last residue. The D gene is left open where the match is weak. Clone size appears in some rows only: once, few, many, or a class for an expanded clone.

cdr3_nt | cdr3_aa | v_call | d_call | clone_size | j_call
TGCGCCAGCAGCCAGGATGGACTGGCCTACGAGCAGTACTTC | CASSQDGLAYEQYF | TRBV4-1 | NA | NA | TRBJ2-7
TGTGCCAGCAGCCCCCCAGACAACACTGAAGCTTTCTTT | CASSPPDNTEAFF | TRBV14 | NA | once | TRBJ1-1
TGCGCCAGCAGCCAAGAACCCACCGAGGACAGACGAAACTATGGCTACACCTTC | CASSQEPTEDRRNYGYTF | TRBV4-1 | NA | once | TRBJ1-2
TGTGCCAGCAGCCCCGGACAGGGTACCTACGAGCAGTACTTC | CASSPGQGTYEQYF | TRBV11-2 | TRBD1 | NA | TRBJ2-7
TGTGCCATCAGTGACCCCCTGCAACAGGCTGCCAATGAAAAACTGTTTTTT | CAISDPLQQAANEKLFF | TRBV10-3 | NA | NA | TRBJ1-4
TGTGCCAGTAGTATATCTCGGGACTACAATGAGCAGTTCTTC | CASSISRDYNEQFF | TRBV19 | NA | NA | TRBJ2-1
TGTGCCAGCAGTTTATCAGGGGTCACTGAAGCTTTCTTT | CASSLSGVTEAFF | TRBV27 | NA | NA | TRBJ1-1
TGTGCCAGCAGGGATGGCATCTCCTACGAGCAGTACTTC | CASRDGISYEQYF | TRBV5-6 | NA | NA | TRBJ2-7
TGTGCCAGCAGCTCAGGAGGCAATCAGCCCCAGCATTTT | CASSSGGNQPQHF | TRBV7-6 | NA | NA | TRBJ1-5
TGCAGCGTTGTTGCGAATACGCAGTATTTT | CSVVANTQYF | TRBV29-1 | NA | once | TRBJ2-3
TGTGCCAGCAGCTCTCGGGACCGATCCTACGAGCAGTACTTC | CASSSRDRSYEQYF | TRBV7-9 | NA | few | TRBJ2-7
TGTGCCAGCAGCTTGACTGTCAAGGCCTCCTACAATGAGCAGTTCTTC | CASSLTVKASYNEQFF | TRBV28 | NA | NA | TRBJ2-1
TGTGCCAGCAGCCTTGGACTAGCGGGGGAGACCCAGTACTTC | CASSLGLAGETQYF | TRBV4-2 | TRBD2 | once | TRBJ2-5
TGTGCCACCGCGAGGGAGAACACTGAAGCTTTCTTT | CATARENTEAFF | TRBV7-9 | NA | NA | TRBJ1-1
TGTGCCACCAGCAGAGTGGCATCCCCACACAGCACAGATACGCAGTATTTT | CATSRVASPHSTDTQYF | TRBV15 | NA | once | TRBJ2-3
TGCGCCAGCAGCTTGGACCCGCGACAGGGACTCTACGAGCAGTACTTC | CASSLDPRQGLYEQYF | TRBV5-1 | NA | NA | TRBJ2-7
TGTGCCAGCAGCTTAGAGGGGCCCGTGATGAACACTGAAGCTTTCTTT | CASSLEGPVMNTEAFF | TRBV7-8 | NA | NA | TRBJ1-1
TGCGCCAGCAGCGAGGACACTCCCTACGAGCAGTACTTC | CASSEDTPYEQYF | TRBV5-1 | NA | NA | TRBJ2-7
TGTGCCAGCAGCCGAGACAGGGATGGCTACACCTTC | CASSRDRDGYTF | TRBV7-9 | TRBD1 | once | TRBJ1-2
TGTGCCAGCAGTTACTCGAGAGCCGGGGGCGTCTATGGCTACACCTTC | CASSYSRAGGVYGYTF | TRBV6-5 | NA | NA | TRBJ1-2
TGTGCCAGCAGCCATACAGGGGGCGCGGACACCGGGGAGCTGTTTTTT | CASSHTGGADTGELFF | TRBV9 | TRBD1 | NA | TRBJ2-2
TGTGCCAGCAGTGGGAGGACAGGGGTCGACGAGCAGTACTTC | CASSGRTGVDEQYF | TRBV2 | TRBD1 | NA | TRBJ2-7
TGTGCCACCAGCAGAGCAGTCACCATGAACACTGAAGCTTTCTTT | CATSRAVTMNTEAFF | TRBV15 | NA | NA | TRBJ1-1
TGCGCCAGCAGCGCCGGGACAGGGGCAGACTACGAGCAGTACTTC | CASSAGTGADYEQYF | TRBV5-1 | TRBD1 | NA | TRBJ2-7
TGTGCCAGCAGCTTAGCGGTGGGACCGACCTCTGGAAACACCATATATTTT | CASSLAVGPTSGNTIYF | TRBV7-6 | NA | once | TRBJ1-3
TGTGCCTGGGACGACAGGGTCGACACTGAAGCTTTCTTT | CAWDDRVDTEAFF | TRBV30 | TRBD1 | NA | TRBJ1-1
TGTGCCAGTAGTATCGGAGCAGGGGGAAACACTGAAGCTTTCTTT | CASSIGAGGNTEAFF | TRBV19 | TRBD1 | NA | TRBJ1-1
TGTGCCAGCAGCTCCCTAGCGGGGTTATACGGCGGGGAGCTGTTTTTT | CASSSLAGLYGGELFF | TRBV7-2 | TRBD2 | NA | TRBJ2-2
TGTGCCAGCAGTGGATCCGAGGAGGGCACCAGGAAAGCCGAGCAGTACTTC | CASSGSEEGTRKAEQYF | TRBV6-4 | NA | NA | TRBJ2-7
TGTGCCAGCAGTTTTGCCAGGGGTGATTCACCCCTCCACTTT | CASSFARGDSPLHF | TRBV27 | NA | NA | TRBJ1-6
TGTGCCAGCAGCGTAGGTCGAGGAGAGGAGCAGTTCTTC | CASSVGRGEEQFF | TRBV9 | NA | once | TRBJ2-1
TGTGCCAGCAGCTTGAAGGCAGGGACTGAAGCTTTCTTT | CASSLKAGTEAFF | TRBV7-9 | NA | NA | TRBJ1-1
TGCGCCAGCAGCCAGTCGGACGGGAACACCGGGGAGCTGTTTTTT | CASSQSDGNTGELFF | TRBV4-1 | NA | NA | TRBJ2-2
TGCGCCAGCAGTGGGGGATTCTTAAGGCTAGCGGGAGACCCCGATATCTACGAGCAGTACTTC | CASSGGFLRLAGDPDIYEQYF | TRBV10-2 | TRBD2 | NA | TRBJ2-7
TGTGCCAGCTTCTTGGGGGAAGACAACACCGGGGAGCTGTTTTTT | CASFLGEDNTGELFF | TRBV28 | NA | once | TRBJ2-2
TGTGCCAGCAGTCTCCGGGACACCCGTTATGGCTACACCTTC | CASSLRDTRYGYTF | TRBV28 | NA | NA | TRBJ1-2
TGTGCCAGTAGTATAGATCTAGGGACAGGGAATGGCTACACCTTC | CASSIDLGTGNGYTF | TRBV19 | TRBD1 | NA | TRBJ1-2
TGTGCCAGCAGCGCTCTGGCAGCAGGGACAGGGACCGACGAGCAGTACTTC | CASSALAAGTGTDEQYF | TRBV7-9 | TRBD1 | NA | TRBJ2-7
TGTGCCAGCAGTTGGGCCCTCAATCAGCCCCAGCATTTT | CASSWALNQPQHF | TRBV28 | NA | NA | TRBJ1-5
TGTGCCAGCAGCTTAGGCGGGATTACGTACGAGCAGTACTTC | CASSLGGITYEQYF | TRBV7-8 | NA | NA | TRBJ2-7
TGCAGCGTTGAAGATTGGGGGGGCGGGTCCTACGAGCAGTACTTC | CSVEDWGGGSYEQYF | TRBV29-1 | NA | NA | TRBJ2-7
TGTGCCACCAGCAGAGGGACGGACAGGGATGGTGGCTACACCTTC | CATSRGTDRDGGYTF | TRBV15 | TRBD1 | NA | TRBJ1-2
TGTGCCTGGAGTGGAATTTTGCCTTTTTCCTCTGGAAACACCATATATTTT | CAWSGILPFSSGNTIYF | TRBV30 | NA | NA | TRBJ1-3
TGTGCCAGCAGCGTGTGGGGCTCTTCCACAGATACGCAGTATTTT | CASSVWGSSTDTQYF | TRBV9 | NA | NA | TRBJ2-3
TGCGCCAGCAGCCCACGGGACAGGGAGCACGAGCAGTACTTC | CASSPRDREHEQYF | TRBV4-1 | TRBD1 | once | TRBJ2-7
TGTGCCAGCAGTTTGGGACCCTCGGGCCATTACGAGCAGTACTTC | CASSLGPSGHYEQYF | TRBV28 | NA | NA | TRBJ2-7
TGTGCCTCGACCGTCACTAGCGGGGGACCAGATACGCAGTATTTT | CASTVTSGGPDTQYF | TRBV30 | TRBD2 | NA | TRBJ2-3
TGTGCCAGCAGCCAAGATATACTAGCCTTCACAGATACGCAGTATTTT | CASSQDILAFTDTQYF | TRBV14 | NA | NA | TRBJ2-3
TGTGCCAGCAGCGTAAACAGGGGAGACTCTGGAAACACCATATATTTT | CASSVNRGDSGNTIYF | TRBV9 | TRBD1 | NA | TRBJ1-3
TGTGCCAGCAGCCTCGACAGGGGCTCTGGAAACACCATATATTTT | CASSLDRGSGNTIYF | TRBV27 | TRBD1 | NA | TRBJ1-3
TGCGCCAGCAGCCAATGGACAGGGGCCAACTATGGCTACACCTTC | CASSQWTGANYGYTF | TRBV4-1 | TRBD1 | NA | TRBJ1-2
TGTGCCAGCAGTTACTCTTTGGGAACAACTAATGAAAAACTGTTTTTT | CASSYSLGTTNEKLFF | TRBV6-5 | NA | NA | TRBJ1-4
TGCGCCAGCAGCTTGGTTCCCTCAGGGGGAGGGAACACTGAAGCTTTCTTT | CASSLVPSGGGNTEAFF | TRBV5-1 | TRBD1 | once | TRBJ1-1
TGCGCCAGCAGCCAGATCGGGACAGCGACCTACGAGCAGTACTTC | CASSQIGTATYEQYF | TRBV5-1 | TRBD1 | NA | TRBJ2-7